One and the same sample provided the 3 T cell receptor beta chains below, sequenced in a study of control samples from healthy donors and cancer patients. Assay used: immunoSEQ multiplex PCR; TCRdb lists only in-frame clones, some missing. The sample records around 75,000 clones, approximately 80% being singletons. The sequenced material came from blood. The receptor source for this set is a man aged 50-60 years in good health.

The rearrangement links TRBV19 to TRBJ2-6; D remains unclear. Germline CDR1 and CDR2: LNHDA and SQIVND (reference sequence). V dropped 5 bases and J dropped 2 bases, with 19 bases sitting between them. This CDR3 is 18 amino acids long. CDR3 residues: CASSSNRVGGAGANVLTF. In DNA form, the CDR3 reads TGTGCCAGTAGTTCCAATAGGGTGGGCGGTGCTGGGGCCAACGTCCTGACTTTC. The variable domain in full, completed from reference TRBV19 and TRBJ2-6, reads DGGITQSPKYLFRKEGQNVTLSCEQNLNHDAMYWYRQDPGQGLRLIYYSQIVNDFQKGDIAEGYSVSREKKESFPLTVTSAQKNPTAFYLCASSSNRVGGAGANVLTFGAGSRLTVL.

This clone showed up just once. The V and J genes are TRBV29-1 and TRBJ1-3, with 7 bases matching TRBD1. The CDR3 contains 13 residues. Looked up from germline, CDR1 is SQVTM and CDR2 is ANQGSEA. The CDR3: CRAGGGHGNTIYF. The CDR3, as DNA: TGCCGGGCAGGGGGGGGGCATGGAAACACCATATATTTT.

This chain links TRBV6-4 with TRBJ1-2, with D perhaps TRBD1 (5 bases). The CDR3 runs to 13 residues. V dropped 10 bases and J dropped 0 bases, with 12 bases sitting between them. From germline, CDR1 is MRHNA and CDR2 SNTAGT. The CDR3, as DNA: TGTGCCAAACAGGAAAAGTCTAACTATGGCTACACCTTC. It yields the protein CAKQEKSNYGYTF.